A selection of T cell receptor beta chains follows, all from one sample in a study of blood T cell repertoires in COVID-19. TCRdb's copy holds only in-frame clones and misses some; the assay was immunoSEQ multiplex PCR. This table holds around 200,000 clones, more than 70% found once. Source material: PBMCs or T cells enriched from blood (not recorded which). The source is a man aged 40-49 years with acute COVID-19. Each CDR3 is given with its conserved first and last residue. A D gene is named only where the DNA matches it firmly. Size is omitted from some rows. Given values are once, few, many or a class for expanded clones.

j_call clone_size v_call d_call cdr3_nt cdr3_aa
TRBJ2-3 . TRBV5-1 TRBD2 TGCGCCAGCAGCTTGGACCCGACTAGCGGCACAGATACGCAGTATTTT CASSLDPTSGTDTQYF
TRBJ1-5 . TRBV6-1 . TGTGCCAGCAGTGAAACGCCCCGCGGCAATCAGCCCCAGCATTTT CASSETPRGNQPQHF
TRBJ2-3 . TRBV24-1 . TGTGCCACCAGTGCTGCGGGGGCAAAAGATACGCAGTATTTT CATSAAGAKDTQYF
TRBJ1-1 . TRBV18 TRBD1 TGTGCCAGTCACGGACAGGTTGGCGACACTGAAGCTTTCTTT CASHGQVGDTEAFF
TRBJ1-2 . TRBV27 TRBD1 TGTGCCAGCAGGCCCCGACAGGGCTATGGCTACACCTTC CASRPRQGYGYTF
TRBJ2-5 . TRBV4-3 . TGCGCCAGCAGCCAATCGGAGGGTCAAGAGACCCAGTACTTC CASSQSEGQETQYF
TRBJ1-6 . TRBV5-1 TRBD1 TGCGCCAGCAGCTTGAAAACCTCCGGGACAGCTAATTCACCCCTCCACTTT CASSLKTSGTANSPLHF
TRBJ2-6 once TRBV28 TRBD1 TGTGCCAGCACAGGGGGTCCCAACGTCCTGACTTTC CASTGGPNVLTF
TRBJ2-3 . TRBV28 . TGTGCCAGCAGGGTCAGCAGGGGGGGCACAGATACGCAGTATTTT CASRVSRGGTDTQYF
TRBJ2-1 . TRBV25-1 TRBD1 TGTGCCAGCAGTGGGCGACAGGGGCTCCACAATGAGCAGTTCTTC CASSGRQGLHNEQFF
TRBJ2-3 few TRBV7-3 TRBD1 TGTGCCAGCAGCAAATCCCACAGGGGGAGCACAGATACGCAGTATTTT CASSKSHRGSTDTQYF
TRBJ2-2 . TRBV7-6 TRBD2 TGTGCCAGCAGCTCTCAGTCGGGAGGGAACACCGGGGAGCTGTTTTTT CASSSQSGGNTGELFF
TRBJ2-7 once TRBV5-6 . TGTGCCAGCAGCCAAATTAGGGGCTACGAGCAGTACTTC CASSQIRGYEQYF
TRBJ2-7 . TRBV28 . TGTGCCAGCAGTTCCCCCTCGCAGGGCAGGTACGAGCAGTACTTC CASSSPSQGRYEQYF
TRBJ2-7 . TRBV5-5 . TGTGCCAGCAGCTTGGTAAGGGGCCCCTACGAGCAGTACTTC CASSLVRGPYEQYF
TRBJ1-1 . TRBV30 . TGTGCCTGGAGTGTCGCGGGACCGCTTGAAGCTTTCTTT CAWSVAGPLEAFF
TRBJ1-2 . TRBV6-1 . TGTGCCAGCAGTTTCCGGGACACGAGTAACTATGGCTACACCTTC CASSFRDTSNYGYTF
TRBJ2-1 . TRBV10-2 . TGCGCCAGCAGGGACTACTCCTACAATGAGCAGTTCTTC CASRDYSYNEQFF
TRBJ2-7 . TRBV4-1 . TGCGCCAGCAGCCAAGACAGGGGCAACTACGAGCAGTACTTC CASSQDRGNYEQYF
TRBJ1-5 few TRBV3-1/TRBV3-2 TRBD1 TGTGCCAGCAGCCGAGGGACAGCTAATAGCAATCAGCCCCAGCATTTT CASSRGTANSNQPQHF
TRBJ2-5 once TRBV3-1/TRBV3-2 . TGTGCCAGCAGCCAAGAGTTCTTGACTCACCAAGAGACCCAGTACTTC CASSQEFLTHQETQYF
TRBJ1-1 few TRBV7-2 TRBD1 TGTGCCAGCAGCTTGCACCGGGACAGGGTGAACACTGAAGCTTTCTTT CASSLHRDRVNTEAFF
TRBJ2-3 . TRBV27 TRBD2 TGTGCCAGCAGTCTATCCTTAGCGGGAGGCTGGGATACGCAGTATTTT CASSLSLAGGWDTQYF
TRBJ2-7 once TRBV7-2 . TGTGCCAGCAGCCCGCAAGGGGGCGAGCAGTACTTC CASSPQGGEQYF
TRBJ2-3 . TRBV4-3 . TGCGCCAGCAGCCATTCTAGACCGGGGGAGATAGCAGATACGCAGTATTTT CASSHSRPGEIADTQYF
TRBJ1-3 . TRBV27 TRBD1 TGTGCCAGCATTGGGACAGGGAGAGGAAACACCATATATTTT CASIGTGRGNTIYF
TRBJ1-2 . TRBV5-4 TRBD1 TGTGCCAGCAGCTTTCCCGGGACAGAGCTTCACTATGGCTACACCTTC CASSFPGTELHYGYTF
TRBJ2-3 few TRBV7-7 TRBD1 TGTGCTAGCAGCTCCCAGGGGGCAGATACGCAGTATTTT CASSSQGADTQYF
TRBJ2-3 . TRBV5-5 TRBD2 TGTGCCAGCAGCAAACTAGCGACCTGGGCTGATACGCAGTATTTT CASSKLATWADTQYF
TRBJ1-1 . TRBV2 . TGTGCCAGCACCCCGGTGCGGGCTGAAGCTTTCTTT CASTPVRAEAFF
TRBJ1-4 . TRBV12-3/TRBV12-4 . TGTGCCAGCAGTCGGGGTTTAGGCGAAAAACTGTTTTTT CASSRGLGEKLFF
TRBJ1-3 . TRBV7-8 . TGTGCCAGCAGCCCCGCACGTCTCCTAGGAAACACCATATATTTT CASSPARLLGNTIYF
TRBJ1-1 once TRBV2 . TGTGCCAGCAGAACCTCAACAGGGAACACTGAAGCTTTCTTT CASRTSTGNTEAFF
TRBJ1-5 few TRBV4-2 TRBD1 TGTGCCAGCAGCCTAGACAGGGGGGACAATCAGCCCCAGCATTTT CASSLDRGDNQPQHF
TRBJ1-5 . TRBV24-1 . TGTGCCACCAGTGATTCCGGGACACCTAGCAATCAGCCCCAGCATTTT CATSDSGTPSNQPQHF
TRBJ2-1 . TRBV7-9 . TGTGCCAGCAGCTTAACTAGTGGTGAGCAGTTCTTC CASSLTSGEQFF
TRBJ1-2 . TRBV29-1 TRBD1 TGCAGCTATCTACCCCTGACAGGGCTCCCCTATGGCTACACCTTC CSYLPLTGLPYGYTF
TRBJ2-1 few TRBV19 TRBD2 TGTGCCAGTAGTATAGATCAGAGACTAGCGATAAATGAGCAGTTCTTC CASSIDQRLAINEQFF
TRBJ2-7 few TRBV2 TRBD2 TGTGCCAGCAGTCCCTTAGCGGGAGGGTCCTACGAGCAGTACTTC CASSPLAGGSYEQYF
TRBJ1-6 . TRBV13 TRBD1 TGTGCCAGCAGCTTCGGACAGGGGATCTATTCACCCCTCCACTTT CASSFGQGIYSPLHF
TRBJ2-1 . TRBV7-8 TRBD1 TGTGCCAGCAGCTGGAATAACGGACAGGGAACAAGTGAGCAGTTCTTC CASSWNNGQGTSEQFF
TRBJ2-3 . TRBV18 . TGTGCCAGCTCACTTCTAGCGGATACGCAGTATTTT CASSLLADTQYF
TRBJ2-7 . TRBV30 TRBD1 TGTGCCTCTGGGGCCAGGGGGCGGTACGAGCAGTACTTC CASGARGRYEQYF
TRBJ2-7 . TRBV28 . TGTGCCAGCGTTGGGACACTCTACGAGCAGTACTTC CASVGTLYEQYF
TRBJ1-1 few TRBV4-3 . TGCGCCAGCAGTAGGGGAACTGAAGCTTTCTTT CASSRGTEAFF
TRBJ2-1 . TRBV3-1/TRBV3-2 TRBD2 TGTGCCAGCAGCCAAGTAATGGCGGGAGAGGCCGAGCAGTTCTTC CASSQVMAGEAEQFF
TRBJ1-2 . TRBV9 . TGTGCCAGCAGCTTAGAGAGCAGGGGAAACTATGGCTACACCTTC CASSLESRGNYGYTF
TRBJ2-3 . TRBV7-8 . TGTGCCAGCAGCCCGCAGGCCCAGCGGGTGGCAGATACGCAGTATTTT CASSPQAQRVADTQYF
TRBJ2-7 . TRBV29-1 TRBD2 TGCAGCGTCCGGCGGGTAGCGGGAATTTACGAGCAGTACTTC CSVRRVAGIYEQYF
TRBJ2-6 . TRBV27 . TGTGCCAGCAGCCCCCGGGGTGGCAGGGGAAACTCTGGGGCCAACGTCCTGACTTTC CASSPRGGRGNSGANVLTF